This note documents a single T cell receptor beta chain sequence. V lost 1 base to trimming and J lost 4 bases, with 14 bases between them. The CDR3 spans 15 residues. The germline V gene encodes CDR1 SGHAT and CDR2 FQNNGV. This sample stems from a study of blood T cell repertoires in COVID-19. About the research overall: The United States, Italy and Spain supplied acute and convalescent COVID-19 samples. Sources were T cells, B-cell-depleted T cells, or PBMCs; the material itself was cDNA or gDNA.

In the study's own analysis: Reference gene primer amplification yielded estimated nucleated cell counts. Using immunoSEQ multiplex PCR, the repertoire was profiled, and TCRdb retains in-frame clones only, with some absent. V and J calls plus clone size are reproduced from that table; the DNA served to infer D and trimming. The sample records approximately 57,000 clones, roughly four fifths being singletons. The chain is built from TRBV11-2 and TRBJ2-7; D is ambiguous. Sequenced input: peripheral blood. The source is an elderly woman with acute or convalescent COVID-19. CDR3 DNA: TGTGCCAGCAGCTTAGTGGTGCCAGAATATTACGAGCAGTACTTC. Amino acids: CASSLVVPEYYEQYF. Based on the CDR3 plus reference TRBV11-2 and TRBJ2-7, the full variable domain is EAGVAQSPRYKIIEKRQSVAFWCNPISGHATLYWYQQILGQGPKLLIQFQNNGVVDDSQLPKDRFSAERLKGVDSTLKIQPAKLEDSAVYLCASSLVVPEYYEQYFGPGTRLTVT.